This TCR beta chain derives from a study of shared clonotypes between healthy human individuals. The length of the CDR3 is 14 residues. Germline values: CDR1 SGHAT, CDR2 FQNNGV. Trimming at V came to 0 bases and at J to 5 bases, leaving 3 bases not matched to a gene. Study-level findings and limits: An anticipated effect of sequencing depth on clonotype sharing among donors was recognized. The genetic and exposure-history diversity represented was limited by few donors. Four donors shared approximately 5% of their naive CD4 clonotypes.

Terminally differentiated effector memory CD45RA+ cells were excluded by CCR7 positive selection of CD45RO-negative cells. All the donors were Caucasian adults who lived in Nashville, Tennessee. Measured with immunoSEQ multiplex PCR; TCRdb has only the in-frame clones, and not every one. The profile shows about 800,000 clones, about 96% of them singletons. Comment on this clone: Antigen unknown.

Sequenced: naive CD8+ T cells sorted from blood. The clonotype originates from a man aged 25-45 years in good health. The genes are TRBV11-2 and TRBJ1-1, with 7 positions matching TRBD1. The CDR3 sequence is CASSLEQGRTEAFF. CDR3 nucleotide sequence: TGTGCCAGCAGCTTAGAACAGGGGAGGACTGAAGCTTTCTTT. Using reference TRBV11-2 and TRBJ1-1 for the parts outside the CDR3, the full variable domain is EAGVAQSPRYKIIEKRQSVAFWCNPISGHATLYWYQQILGQGPKLLIQFQNNGVVDDSQLPKDRFSAERLKGVDSTLKIQPAKLEDSAVYLCASSLEQGRTEAFFGQGTRLTVV.